The 24 T cell receptor beta chains given below trace back to one sample, sequenced in a study of blood T cells in healthy people across ages. Using a J-beta primer mix together with a sample-barcoded 5' primer, a second PCR was run for about 6 to 12 cycles. One entry per CDR3 protein results from TCRdb running MiXCR on the 5' RACE reads. The table shows 2 million or so distinct CDR3 sequences, with roughly 49% occurring only once. The material sequenced was blood. These receptors came from a woman in her thirties or forties in good health.

This chain joins TRBV20-1 and TRBJ1-4, with 7 bases lining up with TRBD1. V was clipped by 1 base and J by 7 bases; unmatched bases: 6. CDR3 length: 14 amino acids. Germline-derived CDR1 and CDR2 are DFQATT and SNEGSKA (reference sequence). The CDR3 sequence is CSARGGQGVEKLFF. The CDR3 nucleotides are TGCAGTGCTAGAGGGGGGCAGGGGGTTGAAAAACTGTTTTTT.

The chain joins TRBV4-2 to TRBJ2-3; 8 bases map to TRBD2. Trimming removed 0 bases from V and 2 bases from J; junction bases left unmatched: 7. This CDR3 has 17 residues. Germline V gene sequence: CDR1 LGHNA, CDR2 YNFKEQ. The CDR3 DNA follows: TGTGCCAGCAGCCAAGACCCAGCGGGGGCCCCCACAGATACGCAGTATTTT. It specifies CASSQDPAGAPTDTQYF.

The chain carries TRBV20-1 and TRBJ2-1; TRBD2 matches 10 bases. With V trimmed by 3 bases and J by 4 bases, 12 bases remained unmatched. The CDR3 has 17 residues. CDR1 and CDR2 (germline): DFQATT, SNEGSKA (reference sequence). CDR3: CSARPSGGPNTYNEQFF. DNA of the CDR3: TGCAGTGCTAGGCCTAGCGGGGGCCCCAACACGTACAATGAGCAGTTCTTC.

The chain combines TRBV7-9 with TRBJ2-1; 7 nucleotides agree with TRBD1. Germline values: CDR1 SEHNR, CDR2 FQNEAQ (reference sequence). The CDR3 sequence is 15 residues long. V trimming: 5 bases; J trimming: 10 bases; junction bases outside the gene matches: 14. The CDR3 reads CASSGDRAVHYEQFF. For the CDR3, the DNA is TGTGCCAGCAGCGGCGACAGGGCCGTACATTACGAGCAGTTCTTC. Based on the CDR3 plus reference TRBV7-9 and TRBJ2-1, the full variable domain is DTGVSQNPRHKITKRGQNVTFRCDPISEHNRLYWYRQTLGQGPEFLTYFQNEAQLEKSRLLSDRFSAERPKGSFSTLEIQRTEQGDSAMYLCASSGDRAVHYEQFFGPGTRLTVL.

A few counts support this clonotype. The V and J genes are TRBV7-2 and TRBJ2-1; no clear D gene. Trimming removed 1 base from V and 7 bases from J, with 11 bases in between. The CDR3 extends over 14 amino acids. Germline loops: CDR1 SGHTA, CDR2 FQGNSA. The CDR3 DNA sequence: TGTGCCAGCAGCTTAGAAATCGGCTGGAATGAGCAGTTCTTC. It is translated as CASSLEIGWNEQFF. Full variable domain (missing parts from reference TRBV7-2 and TRBJ2-1): GAGVSQSPSNKVTEKGKDVELRCDPISGHTALYWYRQSLGQGLEFLIYFQGNSAPDKSGLPSDRFSAERTGGSVSTLTIQRTQQEDSAVYLCASSLEIGWNEQFFGPGTRLTVL.

V usage is TRBV12-3 or TRBV12-4 and J usage is TRBJ2-4; 7 bases map to TRBD1. The DNA matches TRBJ2-7 better at its end, which makes the J call doubtful. The CDR3 is made up of 15 amino acids. CDR3 sequence: CASSSTGEWSYEQYF. For the CDR3, the DNA is TGTGCCAGCAGTTCCACAGGGGAGTGGAGCTACGAGCAGTACTTC.

V usage is TRBV20-1 and J usage is TRBJ2-7, with 8 bases lining up with TRBD1. The junction had 8 bases not matched to a gene; V was cut back by 0 bases and J by 1 base. CDR1 is DFQATT, CDR2 SNEGSKA, per germline (reference sequence). The CDR3 contains 16 residues. The CDR3 sequence is CSARDIIRQGSYEQYF. DNA of the CDR3: TGCAGTGCTAGAGATATCATAAGACAGGGGTCCTACGAGCAGTACTTC.

The chain uses TRBV4-1 and TRBJ1-1, with D tentatively TRBD1 (5 bases). Germline CDR1 and CDR2: MGHRA and YSYEKL. The CDR3 totals 15 residues. Trimming removed 0 bases from V and 3 bases from J, with 11 bases in between. The CDR3 protein is CASSQDTSGDTEAFF. The CDR3 coding sequence is TGCGCCAGCAGCCAAGATACGTCGGGGGACACTGAAGCTTTCTTT.

Details on this clonotype: One end of the junction fails to match germline, which may point to a read error. The chain links TRBV6-2 or TRBV6-3 to TRBJ2-5, with 7 nucleotides matching TRBD2. The CDR3 consists of 15 residues. Per germline, CDR1 MNHEY and CDR2 SVGEGT. CDR3 nucleotide sequence: TGTACCAGCAGTTCGGGAGGAAGTGGTCAAGAGACCCAGTACTTC. Translated: CTSSSGGSGQETQYF.

The V and J genes are TRBV11-2 and TRBJ2-1; D possibly matches TRBD1 or TRBD2 (6 bases each). CDR1 and CDR2 (germline): SGHAT, FQNNGV. CDR3 length equals 14 residues. With 5 bases removed from V and 10 bases from J, the gap between germline ends came to 18 bases. DNA for the CDR3: TGTGCCAGCAGCGGACTCCCGCTAGGGGGGGAGCAGTTCTTC. Translation gives CASSGLPLGGEQFF.

The chain recombines TRBV7-9 with TRBJ1-6, with a tentative D call TRBD1 (6 bases). Germline CDR1 and CDR2: SEHNR and FQNEAQ (reference sequence). V lost 2 bases and J lost 8, with 13 bases in between. The CDR3 has 15 residues. The CDR3 loop reads CASSLIGNRDSPLHF. The CDR3, as DNA: TGTGCCAGCAGCTTAATCGGAAACAGGGATTCACCCCTCCACTTT. Drawing the rest from reference TRBV7-9 and TRBJ1-6, the complete variable domain is DTGVSQNPRHKITKRGQNVTFRCDPISEHNRLYWYRQTLGQGPEFLTYFQNEAQLEKSRLLSDRFSAERPKGSFSTLEIQRTEQGDSAMYLCASSLIGNRDSPLHFGNGTRLTVT.

This chain uses TRBV5-6 with TRBJ2-2, with TRBD2 matching 8 bases. The V segment lost 1 base and the J segment 2 bases; nucleotides outside the gene matches: 10. Germline values: CDR1 SGHDT, CDR2 YYEEEE. The CDR3 runs to 18 residues. The CDR3 nucleotides read TGTGCCAGCAGCTTGTTGAGTAGCGGGGTCTTAAACACCGGGGAGCTGTTTTTT. This translates into CASSLLSSGVLNTGELFF.

The chain combines TRBV29-1 with TRBJ2-3; the D gene is possibly TRBD1 (6 bases). The V end was cut by 4 bases, the J end by 4 bases, with 18 bases between. The CDR3 is made up of 15 amino acids. Germline CDR1 SQVTM, CDR2 ANQGSEA. Written as DNA, the CDR3 is TGCAGCGTTGGGGGCCTGACAGGCCTCGCAGATACGCAGTATTTT. It translates to CSVGGLTGLADTQYF.

The table lists this clonotype with a few counts. The chain combines TRBV5-5 with TRBJ2-7; 9 bases align to TRBD1. The germline V gene has CDR1 SGHKS and CDR2 YYEKEE (reference sequence). The trim removed 0 bases at V and 5 bases at J, leaving 12 bases unmatched. CDR3 size: 17 residues. CDR3 in amino acids: CASSLATGGYGDNEQYF. The CDR3 DNA reads TGTGCCAGCAGCTTGGCCACAGGGGGCTATGGTGATAACGAGCAGTACTTC.

The chain couples TRBV6-6 to TRBJ2-4, with D perhaps TRBD1 or TRBD2 (5 bases each). The assigned J gene may be wrong: the sequence end matches TRBJ2-7 better. The CDR3 sequence is 13 residues long. From germline, CDR1 is MNHNY and CDR2 SVGAGI (reference sequence). The CDR3 loop reads CASSLSQGAEQYF. DNA for the CDR3: TGTGCCAGCAGTTTGAGCCAGGGAGCCGAGCAGTACTTC.

DNA of the CDR3: TGTGCCAGCTCACCCCTCGTTGGGACCCAGTACTTC. Protein: CASSPLVGTQYF. The V and J genes are TRBV18 and TRBJ2-5, with D unclear. The V gene lost 3 bases and the J gene lost 7 bases, with 9 bases spanning the gap. The CDR3 contains 12 residues. Germline assignment: CDR1 KGHSH and CDR2 LQKENI. The full variable domain, its missing parts supplied by reference TRBV18 and TRBJ2-5, is NAGVMQNPRHLVRRRGQEARLRCSPMKGHSHVYWYRQLPEEGLKFMVYLQKENIIDESGMPKERFSAEFPKEGPSILRIQQVVRGDSAAYFCASSPLVGTQYFGPGTRLLVL.

The chain is built from TRBV27 and TRBJ1-4; D is uncertain. Trimming took 2 bases from V and 8 from J, leaving 15 bases between them. Germline CDR1 is MNHEY and CDR2 is SMNVEV (reference sequence). The CDR3 consists of 15 residues. The CDR3: CASSLGGVFREKLFF. The CDR3 DNA sequence: TGTGCCAGCAGTTTAGGTGGGGTGTTTAGGGAAAAACTGTTTTTT.

The chain links TRBV6-6 to TRBJ2-3; 9 bases are shared with TRBD1. This CDR3 is built from 16 residues. Germline CDR1 reads MNHNY; CDR2 reads SVGAGI (reference sequence). The trim removed 0 bases at V and 5 bases at J, leaving 6 bases unmatched. CDR3 nucleotides: TGTGCCAGCAGTTACTCGCGACAGGGGGGAGGAGATACGCAGTATTTT. Protein: CASSYSRQGGGDTQYF.

This clonotype has a handful of counts. The chain is built from TRBV6-1 and TRBJ2-4, with D hard to call. V dropped 5 bases and J dropped 0 bases, with 17 bases sitting between them. CDR3 size: 17 residues. Germline V CDR1 and CDR2: MNHNS, SASEGT. CDR3 nucleotides: TGTGCCAGCAGTCCTGAAAAGGGTCCCTTAGCCAAAAACATTCAGTACTTC. It is translated as CASSPEKGPLAKNIQYF.

This clonotype was seen only a few times. The chain employs TRBV29-1 and TRBJ2-6, with TRBD1 as a possible D gene (6 bases). Germline V gives CDR1 SQVTM, CDR2 ANQGSEA. Trimming stripped 7 bases from V and 0 bases from J, with 10 bases between. The CDR3 is 14 amino acids. CDR3 DNA sequence: TGCAGCGCTGCGGACAGCTCTGGGGCCAACGTCCTGACTTTC. It is translated as CSAADSSGANVLTF.

The chain combines TRBV28 with TRBJ1-1; tentatively, D is TRBD1 (6 bases). CDR1 and CDR2 from the germline V gene are MDHEN and SYDVKM. V gave up 3 bases and J gave up 1 base, with 21 bases separating them. The CDR3 sequence is 18 residues long. For the CDR3, the DNA is TGTGCCAGCAGTTTCCCGCCGGGACAAACTAAAGAGAACACTGAAGCTTTCTTT. Its protein is CASSFPPGQTKENTEAFF.

The chain recombines TRBV12-3 or TRBV12-4 with TRBJ1-6; 8 bases match TRBD1. J gave up 2 bases and V 4 bases, and 7 bases lay outside the gene matches. The CDR3 covers 17 residues. CDR3 loop: CASSYGQGTAYNSPLHF. The CDR3 DNA reads as TGTGCCAGCAGTTACGGACAGGGTACCGCCTATAATTCACCCCTCCACTTT.

The chain carries TRBV5-6 and TRBJ2-3; 9 nucleotides align to TRBD1. The V gene end was trimmed by 4 bases and the J gene end by 8 bases; junction bases not matched to a gene: 2. Germline V gives CDR1 SGHDT, CDR2 YYEEEE. There are 12 residues in the CDR3. CDR3 sequence (DNA): TGTGCCAGCAGCACGGGACAGGGTACGCAGTATTTT. Translating it yields CASSTGQGTQYF. Looking up the rest from reference TRBV5-6 and TRBJ2-3 gives the full variable domain: DAGVTQSPTHLIKTRGQQVTLRCSPKSGHDTVSWYQQALGQGPQFIFQYYEEEERQRGNFPDRFSGHQFPNYSSELNVNALLLGDSALYLCASSTGQGTQYFGPGTRLTVL.

This clonotype was counted a few times. The V call is TRBV7-9, the J call TRBJ2-1; maybe TRBD1 (5 bases). Germline CDR1 reads SEHNR; CDR2 reads FQNEAQ (reference sequence). CDR3 length equals 15 residues. Trimming removed 3 bases from V and 1 base from J, with 10 bases in between. DNA of the CDR3: TGTGCCAGCAGCTTCAGGGCCGGTTCCTACAATGAGCAGTTCTTC. This translates into CASSFRAGSYNEQFF.